This paragraph reports one TCR beta chain. No antigen is known for it. CD45RO/CCR7/CD25/CD127/CD95/CD27 separated CD4+ naive, central memory, regulatory and stem cell-like memory cells by sorting. These data belong to a study of beta chain features in type 1 diabetes. General observations from the study: When cDNA is sequenced, cells with high TCR expression could be over-represented. Shortening of TCRB CDR3s, moderate but significant, appeared in all four CD4+ subsets of Type 1 diabetes patients. Naive, central memory and regulatory TCRB repertoires appeared more similar among patients than healthy donors.

Expressed TCRB transcripts were sequenced, since all the RNA that had been isolated was reverse transcribed. Generated by immunoSEQ multiplex PCR, the TCRdb table keeps only in-frame clones and is missing some. Of 300,000 to 350,000 clones in the sample, approximately 9.7% were seen once. The clonotype was recovered from a man aged 25-45 years with type 1 diabetes. Sequenced material: central memory CD4+ T cells from blood.

The CDR3 loop reads CAWSVKSGQYF. CDR3 sequence (DNA): TGTGCCTGGAGTGTAAAGTCCGGGCAGTACTTC. The J gene is TRBJ2-7, the V gene TRBV30; D is uncertain. This CDR3 spans 11 amino acids. V was pared by 0 bases and J by 9 bases, with 9 bases between. Germline V gene sequence: CDR1 GTSNPN, CDR2 SVGIG (reference sequence).